This passage covers 23 T cell receptor beta chains from one sample sequenced in a study of OX40 agonist ivuxolimab in advanced cancers. TCRdb keeps only in-frame clones here, not all; method: immunoSEQ multiplex PCR. Of about 36,000 clones in the sample, about 78% are singletons; the top ten hold roughly 23%. The input for sequencing was CD4+ or CD8+ T cells sorted from blood, taken in a trial of the OX40 agonist ivuxolimab. Source of these receptors: an adult with an advanced solid tumor such as melanoma, head and neck, liver or kidney cancer.

Ten or more counts support this clone. CDR3 sequence: CASSPTGSEQYF. In nucleotides, the CDR3 is TGCGCCAGCAGCCCGACAGGCTCCGAGCAGTACTTC. This chain connects TRBV5-1 to TRBJ2-7; possibly TRBD1 for D (6 bases). V lost 4 bases, J lost 6 bases, and 11 bases lay in between. Germline assignment: CDR1 SGHRS and CDR2 YFSETQ. The CDR3 sequence is 12 residues long. Full variable domain (rest looked up from reference TRBV5-1 and TRBJ2-7): KAGVTQTPRYLIKTRGQQVTLSCSPISGHRSVSWYQQTPGQGLQFLFEYFSETQRNKGNFPGRFSGRQFSNSRSEMNVSTLELGDSALYLCASSPTGSEQYFGPGTRLTVT.

Remarks on this clone: At one boundary the junction diverges from the germline segment, which might be a read error. The V and J genes are TRBV5-1 and TRBJ2-7; no firm D call. The CDR3 has 13 amino acids. CDR1 and CDR2 (germline): SGHRS, YFSETQ. The CDR3 DNA reads as TGTGCCAGCAGCTTGGAATATCATTGGGAGCAGTACTTC. It codes for CASSLEYHWEQYF. The complete variable domain, with remaining parts taken from reference TRBV5-1 and TRBJ2-7, reads KAGVTQTPRYLIKTRGQQVTLSCSPISGHRSVSWYQQTPGQGLQFLFEYFSETQRNKGNFPGRFSGRQFSNSRSEMNVSTLELGDSALYLCASSLEYHWEQYFGPGTRLTVT.

The V and J genes are TRBV7-8 and TRBJ1-1; 8 bases map to TRBD1. The V gene's germline CDR1 is SGHVS and CDR2 FQNEAQ. The CDR3 loop spans 16 amino acids. V shed 2 bases, J shed 2 bases, and the junction held 7 bases outside the gene matches. Here the CDR3 reads CASSLRWTGQNTEAFF. The CDR3 bases are TGTGCCAGCAGCTTAAGATGGACAGGGCAAAACACTGAAGCTTTCTTT.

The genes are TRBV28 and TRBJ2-3; 7 bases agree with TRBD2. The CDR3 sequence is 15 residues long. CDR1 is MDHEN and CDR2 is SYDVKM in the germline V gene. The J segment lost 2 bases and the V segment lost 7 bases, leaving 9 bases of the junction unmatched. CDR3 nucleotides: TGTGCCAGCACTTCCGGGACTATAAACACAGATACGCAGTATTTT. Protein: CASTSGTINTDTQYF.

The chain has TRBV4-1 and TRBJ1-5; D uncertain. In germline, CDR1 is MGHRA, CDR2 YSYEKL. The V end lost 1 base, the J end lost 2 bases, and 9 bases lay between the germline ends. The CDR3 spans 15 residues. The CDR3 DNA reads TGCGCCAGCAGCCAAGCCGGGGTAGGCAATCAGCCCCAGCATTTT. It translates to CASSQAGVGNQPQHF.

The chain recombines TRBV11-2 with TRBJ2-3; D may be TRBD1 (6 bases). The germline V gene encodes CDR1 SGHAT and CDR2 FQNNGV. The CDR3 covers 12 residues. The V gene lost 3 bases and the J gene lost 8 bases, with 9 bases spanning the gap. CDR3 amino acids: CASSFEGGTQYF. In nucleotides, the CDR3 is TGTGCCAGCAGCTTCGAAGGGGGTACGCAGTATTTT.

The chain has TRBV7-9 and TRBJ1-4, with TRBD1 identical over 7 bases. Germline CDR1 and CDR2: SEHNR and FQNEAQ (reference sequence). V dropped 5 bases and J dropped 3; count of bases not matched to a gene: 6. The CDR3 is 15 residues long. The CDR3 is CASSHTGTANEKLFF. DNA of the CDR3: TGTGCCAGCAGCCACACCGGGACAGCTAATGAAAAACTGTTTTTT. Complete variable domain (other parts from reference TRBV7-9 and TRBJ1-4): DTGVSQNPRHKITKRGQNVTFRCDPISEHNRLYWYRQTLGQGPEFLTYFQNEAQLEKSRLLSDRFSAERPKGSFSTLEIQRTEQGDSAMYLCASSHTGTANEKLFFGSGTQLSVL.

The chain combines TRBV6-1 with TRBJ2-7, with D unresolved. The CDR3 covers 13 residues. V gave up 1 base and J gave up 3 bases, with 7 bases separating them. Germline V gene lookup returns CDR1 MNHNS and CDR2 SASEGT. This CDR3 is CASSEGRSYEQYF. In DNA, the CDR3 is TGTGCCAGCAGTGAAGGACGGAGCTACGAGCAGTACTTC.

The gene calls are TRBV11-2 and TRBJ2-2, with D perhaps being TRBD1 or TRBD2 (5 bases each). Per the germline V gene, CDR1 is SGHAT and CDR2 is FQNNGV. The CDR3 sequence is 14 residues long. Trimming pared 4 bases from V and 2 bases from J, leaving 8 bases between. The CDR3 loop is CASSSGRNTGELFF. DNA for the CDR3: TGTGCCAGCAGCTCGGGACGAAACACCGGGGAGCTGTTTTTT.

The chain links TRBV4-3 to TRBJ1-3; no clear D gene. CDR1 is LGHNA, CDR2 YSLEER, per germline. The CDR3 has 15 amino acids. Trimming took 5 bases from V and 0 from J, leaving 11 bases between them. CDR3 protein: CASSKDPSSGNTIYF. The CDR3 DNA follows: TGCGCCAGCAGCAAGGACCCAAGCTCTGGAAACACCATATATTTT.

The chain is built from TRBV28 and TRBJ2-7; no clear D gene. Germline V gene lookup returns CDR1 MDHEN and CDR2 SYDVKM. This CDR3 spans 14 amino acids. Trimming cost V 4 bases and J 3 bases, with 13 bases left between them. The CDR3 loop reads CASSSGPSIYEQYF. CDR3 sequence (DNA): TGTGCCAGCAGTTCCGGACCATCGATCTACGAGCAGTACTTC.

The chain employs TRBV11-2 and TRBJ2-7, with D possibly being TRBD1 (6 bases). This CDR3 has 16 residues. Germline CDR1 is SGHAT and CDR2 is FQNNGV. V was pared by 4 bases and J by 4 bases, with 20 bases between. The CDR3 loop reads CASSSTANRDKYEQYF. The CDR3 nucleotides read TGTGCCAGCAGCTCAACCGCAAACCGGGACAAGTACGAGCAGTACTTC.

This clone turned up a few times. The CDR3 sequence is CASSSVAGTENEQFF. The CDR3, as DNA: TGTGCCAGCAGCTCCGTAGCGGGCACGGAGAATGAGCAGTTCTTC. V is TRBV14 and J is TRBJ2-1; TRBD2 matches at 7 bases. Looked up from germline, CDR1 is SGHDN and CDR2 is FVKESK. V dropped 5 bases and J dropped 7; count of bases not matched to a gene: 11. CDR3 size: 15 residues.

The chain joins TRBV19 to TRBJ1-5, with TRBD1 matching 9 bases. This CDR3 comprises 18 residues. The germline V gene encodes CDR1 LNHDA and CDR2 SQIVND (reference sequence). The V and J ends lost 1 base and 3 bases, in that order; junction bases with no gene match: 10. Here the CDR3 reads CASSIVSTGGDYNQPQHF. Written as DNA, the CDR3 is TGTGCCAGTAGTATAGTTTCGACAGGGGGTGACTACAATCAGCCCCAGCATTTT.

The rearrangement links TRBV2 to TRBJ1-1; unclear D gene. Germline CDR1 reads SNHLY; CDR2 reads FYNNEI. The CDR3 covers 15 residues. V shed 2 bases and J shed 2 bases, with 12 bases lying between them. The CDR3 DNA sequence: TGTGCCAGCAGTGAATGGGTAGGGCGCAACACTGAAGCTTTCTTT. The encoded protein is CASSEWVGRNTEAFF.

The chain employs TRBV7-2 and TRBJ2-5; perhaps TRBD1 as D (5 bases). The J call could be wrong; TRBJ2-7 is a better fit for the DNA end. This CDR3 spans 16 amino acids. Germline V lookup: CDR1 SGHTA, CDR2 FQGNSA. This CDR3 is CASSYQGTAFSYEQYF. The CDR3 nucleotides read TGTGCCAGCAGCTACCAGGGCACAGCGTTCTCCTACGAGCAGTACTTC.

The gene calls are TRBV5-4 and TRBJ2-5, with 8 bases identical to TRBD1. The germline V gene has CDR1 SGHNT and CDR2 YYREEE (reference sequence). The V and J ends lost 2 bases and 3 bases, in that order; junction bases with no gene match: 6. The CDR3 covers 15 residues. The CDR3 spells CASSFIGQGKETQYF. CDR3 coding DNA: TGTGCCAGCAGCTTTATCGGACAGGGTAAAGAGACCCAGTACTTC. Full variable domain (rest looked up from reference TRBV5-4 and TRBJ2-5): ETGVTQSPTHLIKTRGQQVTLRCSSQSGHNTVSWYQQALGQGPQFIFQYYREEENGRGNFPPRFSGLQFPNYSSELNVNALELDDSALYLCASSFIGQGKETQYFGPGTRLLVL.

This rearrangement joins TRBV4-1 to TRBJ2-7; TRBD1 matches 11 bases. Germline assignment: CDR1 MGHRA and CDR2 YSYEKL. The CDR3 is 17 amino acids. J gave up 6 bases and V 0 bases, and 10 bases lay outside the gene matches. The CDR3 coding sequence is TGCGCCAGCAGCCAAGAATACACCGGCGGGACAGGGGGCGAGCAGTACTTC. Its protein is CASSQEYTGGTGGEQYF.

This rearrangement joins TRBV28 to TRBJ1-3, with 9 bases aligning to TRBD1. Germline loops: CDR1 MDHEN, CDR2 SYDVKM. Unmatched junction bases numbered 3, after V lost 5 bases and J lost 1 base. This CDR3 is built from 15 residues. The CDR3 loop reads CASSQQGASGNTIYF. CDR3 bases: TGTGCCAGCAGTCAACAGGGGGCTTCTGGAAACACCATATATTTT.

This clone was recorded only once. The chain recombines TRBV7-3 with TRBJ2-7, with 8 nucleotides matching TRBD2. The CDR3 is made up of 15 amino acids. V lost 5 bases and J lost 2; bases outside the gene matches: 8. CDR1 and CDR2 (germline): SGHTA, FQGTGA. The CDR3 DNA reads as TGTGCCAGCAGCCTCCTAGCGGGCCGAACCTACGAGCAGTACTTC. It codes for CASSLLAGRTYEQYF.

The V gene is TRBV29-1, the J gene TRBJ2-1; D call uncertain. Trimming pared 8 bases from V and 5 bases from J, leaving 7 bases between. The CDR3 totals 10 residues. Germline V gives CDR1 SQVTM, CDR2 ANQGSEA. The chain's CDR3 is CSFRNNEQFF. CDR3 sequence (DNA): TGCAGCTTCAGAAACAATGAGCAGTTCTTC.

The J gene is TRBJ2-2, the V gene TRBV9; 7 bases align to TRBD2. From germline, CDR1 is SGDLS and CDR2 YYNGEE. The CDR3 consists of 15 residues. The V segment lost 3 bases and the J segment 5 bases; nucleotides outside the gene matches: 7. The CDR3 reads CASSASGMLTGELFF. CDR3 DNA: TGTGCCAGCAGCGCTAGCGGTATGTTAACCGGGGAGCTGTTTTTT.

The rearrangement uses TRBV27 and TRBJ2-1, with 7 bases that match TRBD2. V lost 4 bases to trimming and J lost 4 bases; unmatched junction nucleotides: 4. Germline CDR1 MNHEY, CDR2 SMNVEV (reference sequence). This CDR3 is built from 14 residues. The CDR3 bases are TGTGCCAGCAGTTACCGGGACTATTACAATGAGCAGTTCTTC. Translation: CASSYRDYYNEQFF.